One and the same sample provided the 32 T cell receptor beta chains below, sequenced in a study of cytomegalovirus exposure and HLA in healthy donors (dated by TCRdb to 2016 to 2017). Libraries were made using the immunoSEQ multiplex PCR assay. For the multiplex PCR, a mixture combining 60 forward primers for TCR Vbeta segments and 13 reverse primers for TCR Jbeta segments was used. Imported from immuneACCESS, the table was reduced by TCRdb to in-frame sequences with V and J called. These copies leave out some clones; in studies compared against another copy, an unresolved V gene accounts for under half, and the cause of the remainder is not known. The sample table records fewer than 120,000 clones; around 86% of these occur just once. The top ten constitute 1.5% to 2% of the sample. Sequenced sample: PBMCs. The origin of the receptors is a man between 40 and 49 years old in good health and CMV-seronegative.

This clone occurred once. The chain recombines TRBV29-1 with TRBJ1-1; perhaps TRBD1 as D (6 bases). Germline V gene sequence: CDR1 SQVTM, CDR2 ANQGSEA. The CDR3 sequence is 13 residues long. V lost 6 bases to trimming and J lost 0 bases, with 11 bases between them. CDR3 in amino acids: CSVRQVLNTEAFF. CDR3 nucleotide sequence: TGCAGCGTCAGACAGGTTTTGAACACTGAAGCTTTCTTT.

The chain employs TRBV7-9 and TRBJ2-1; 12 bases are a match to TRBD2. Germline CDR1 and CDR2: SEHNR and FQNEAQ (reference sequence). The V gene end was trimmed by 3 bases and the J gene end by 8 bases; junction bases not matched to a gene: 8. This CDR3 spans 16 amino acids. Written as DNA, the CDR3 is TGTGCCAGCAGCTTCCTCGGACTAGCGGGGTCGGATGAGCAGTTCTTC. Translated: CASSFLGLAGSDEQFF.

The V call is TRBV7-9, the J call TRBJ1-1; D gene uncertain. CDR1 SEHNR and CDR2 FQNEAQ come from the germline V gene (reference sequence). The CDR3 is 13 residues long. Deletions cut 3 bases from V and 3 bases from J, with 8 bases between. CDR3 in amino acids: CASSFGEDTEAFF. Here the CDR3 DNA reads TGTGCCAGCAGCTTCGGGGAGGACACTGAAGCTTTCTTT.

This clone was seen more than once but under ten times. V and J are TRBV5-8 and TRBJ2-3, with 8 bases that match TRBD2. Germline V lookup: CDR1 SGHTS, CDR2 YDEGEE. This CDR3 region has 16 residues. The junction had 7 bases not matched to a gene; V was cut back by 4 bases and J by 0 bases. The chain's CDR3 is CASSIGTRSSTDTQYF. CDR3 nucleotide sequence: TGTGCCAGCAGCATTGGGACTAGGTCTAGCACAGATACGCAGTATTTT.

The count of this clone is one. This chain uses TRBV6-5 with TRBJ1-2; 8 positions agree with TRBD1. Trimming removed 3 bases from V and 7 bases from J; junction bases left unmatched: 4. Germline CDR1 MNHEY, CDR2 SVGAGI. This CDR3 has 13 residues. CDR3 in DNA: TGTGCCAGCAGTTATGTGGGGACAGGTGGCTACACCTTC. Translated: CASSYVGTGGYTF.

The chain joins TRBV19 to TRBJ1-1; TRBD1 matches at 10 bases. Germline V lookup: CDR1 LNHDA, CDR2 SQIVND (reference sequence). The J segment lost 3 bases and the V segment lost 6 bases, leaving 4 bases of the junction unmatched. This CDR3 spans 14 amino acids. CDR3 amino acids: CASSTGTGDTEAFF. The CDR3 bases are TGTGCCAGTAGCACCGGGACAGGGGACACTGAAGCTTTCTTT. The whole variable domain, remainder taken from reference TRBV19 and TRBJ1-1, is DGGITQSPKYLFRKEGQNVTLSCEQNLNHDAMYWYRQDPGQGLRLIYYSQIVNDFQKGDIAEGYSVSREKKESFPLTVTSAQKNPTAFYLCASSTGTGDTEAFFGQGTRLTVV.

The chain is built from TRBV19 and TRBJ1-2, with unresolved D. V lost 3 bases, J lost 2 bases, and 10 bases lay in between. CDR1 and CDR2 from the germline V gene are LNHDA and SQIVND (reference sequence). The CDR3 covers 14 residues. CDR3 coding DNA: TGTGCCAGTAGTATCCGCGGGGTGAACTATGGCTACACCTTC. Translated, it gives CASSIRGVNYGYTF.

This chain links TRBV2 with TRBJ1-3; no clear D gene. Germline V lookup: CDR1 SNHLY, CDR2 FYNNEI. V lost 3 bases and J lost 0, with 12 bases in between. This CDR3 has 16 residues. The CDR3 region has the DNA TGTGCCAGCAGTGATGCAGGAACATACTCTGGAAACACCATATATTTT. Its protein product is CASSDAGTYSGNTIYF.

This chain uses TRBV7-2 with TRBJ2-5; 8 bases agree with TRBD2. Germline trimming cut 5 bases from V and 5 bases from J; bases unmatched to any gene: 10. Germline CDR1 SGHTA, CDR2 FQGNSA. CDR3 length equals 15 residues. The CDR3 bases are TGTGCCAGCAGCCACCCCCCGCGGGGGGAGGAGACCCAGTACTTC. Translated, it gives CASSHPPRGEETQYF.

CDR3 DNA sequence: TGTGCCAGTACGAGGTATCGGAACACTGAAGCTTTCTTT. It translates to CASTRYRNTEAFF. The chain employs TRBV19 and TRBJ1-1, with unresolved D. In germline, CDR1 is LNHDA, CDR2 SQIVND (reference sequence). Trimming stripped 7 bases from V and 1 base from J, with 10 bases between. CDR3 length: 13 amino acids.

CDR3 coding DNA: TGTGCCAGCAGCTTGGGGCCAACAGATACGCAGTATTTT. Protein sequence: CASSLGPTDTQYF. The chain employs TRBV7-8 and TRBJ2-3; tentatively, D is TRBD1 (5 bases). The V and J ends lost 3 bases and 3 bases respectively, with 7 bases between them. Germline V gene lookup returns CDR1 SGHVS and CDR2 FQNEAQ. The CDR3 is made up of 13 amino acids.

As regards this clone: The same CDR3 also results from other DNA sequences found in this sample. CDR3 in DNA: TGCGCCAGCAGCTTGGAGGCAGGGGGCAATCAGCCCCAGCATTTT. Its protein is CASSLEAGGNQPQHF. V gene TRBV5-1 combines with J gene TRBJ1-5, with D possibly TRBD1 on 6 matching bases. Trimming removed 0 bases from V and 2 bases from J, with 9 bases in between. The CDR3 spans 15 residues. Per germline, CDR1 SGHRS and CDR2 YFSETQ.

The chain links TRBV2 to TRBJ1-1; 8 bases map to TRBD1. The germline gives CDR1 SNHLY, CDR2 FYNNEI. The CDR3 sequence is 11 residues long. The trim removed 5 bases at V and 8 bases at J, leaving 1 base unmatched. As DNA, the CDR3 is TGTGCCAGCAGTACAGGGGGGGAAGCTTTCTTT. Translating gives CASSTGGEAFF.

The chain uses TRBV7-8 and TRBJ2-3; D is uncertain. The germline gives CDR1 SGHVS, CDR2 FQNEAQ. The CDR3 loop spans 15 amino acids. V was shortened by 2 bases and J by 3 bases, with 12 bases between the two germline ends. CDR3 region: CASSLPGLDTDTQYF. The CDR3 DNA sequence: TGTGCCAGCAGCTTACCGGGTTTAGATACAGATACGCAGTATTTT.

The rearrangement uses TRBV5-6 and TRBJ1-3; 7 positions match TRBD1. The CDR3 is made up of 16 amino acids. With V trimmed by 4 bases and J by 0 bases, 7 bases remained unmatched. Germline CDR1 SGHDT, CDR2 YYEEEE. Here the CDR3 DNA reads TGTGCCAGCAGCGGACTGGGACAGAACTCTGGAAACACCATATATTTT. This sequence encodes CASSGLGQNSGNTIYF.

The chain uses TRBV14 and TRBJ1-1; unclear D gene. This CDR3 comprises 13 residues. The germline V and J ends were trimmed by 4 bases and 1 base, with 7 bases remaining between them. Per germline, CDR1 SGHDN and CDR2 FVKESK. CDR3 region: CASSPSPNTEAFF. CDR3 sequence (DNA): TGTGCCAGCAGCCCGAGTCCGAACACTGAAGCTTTCTTT.

CDR3 loop: CASSLRSGKTDTQYF. Here the CDR3 DNA reads TGTGCCAGCAGTCTGCGCTCGGGGAAGACAGATACGCAGTATTTT. This chain uses TRBV27 with TRBJ2-3, with a tentative D call TRBD2 (5 bases). This CDR3 spans 15 amino acids. The germline gives CDR1 MNHEY, CDR2 SMNVEV (reference sequence). Trimming pared 5 bases from V and 3 bases from J, leaving 15 bases between.

The J gene is TRBJ1-5, the V gene TRBV9; D gene unclear. CDR3 length: 14 residues. Germline lookup yields CDR1 SGDLS and CDR2 YYNGEE. The V and J ends lost 0 bases and 1 base respectively, with 5 bases between them. DNA for the CDR3: TGTGCCAGCAGCGTAGAAGAGAGCAATCAGCCCCAGCATTTT. Its protein is CASSVEESNQPQHF. The complete variable domain, with remaining parts taken from reference TRBV9 and TRBJ1-5, reads DSGVTQTPKHLITATGQRVTLRCSPRSGDLSVYWYQQSLDQGLQFLIQYYNGEERAKGNILERFSAQQFPDLHSELNLSSLELGDSALYFCASSVEESNQPQHFGDGTRLSIL.

The V and J genes are TRBV4-1 and TRBJ2-7, with 8 bases matching TRBD1. The germline gives CDR1 MGHRA, CDR2 YSYEKL. The CDR3 is 16 amino acids. The V and J ends lost 0 bases and 4 bases, in that order; junction bases with no gene match: 8. This chain's CDR3 is CASSQDWQGAGYEQYF. DNA of the CDR3: TGCGCCAGCAGCCAAGATTGGCAGGGGGCGGGTTACGAGCAGTACTTC.

The V and J genes are TRBV5-4 and TRBJ1-2; perhaps TRBD1 as D (5 bases). CDR1 and CDR2 (germline): SGHNT, YYREEE (reference sequence). Between the trimmed V and J ends, which lost 4 bases and 2 bases, there was a span of 9 bases. The CDR3 covers 13 residues. The DNA for the CDR3 is TGTGCCAGCAGCCTGACAGTAAACTATGGCTACACCTTC. This gives the protein CASSLTVNYGYTF.

The CDR3 reads CASSLTAGGGGEQFF. CDR3 nucleotide sequence: TGTGCCAGCAGCTTAACGGCGGGGGGAGGGGGTGAGCAGTTCTTC. The rearrangement joins TRBV7-3 to TRBJ2-1; 8 positions agree with TRBD2. The CDR3 totals 15 residues. The V gene's germline CDR1 is SGHTA and CDR2 FQGTGA. Trimming cost V 0 bases and J 9 bases; bases outside gene matches: 7.

CDR3 amino acids: CASSTPGGDYYGYTF. The CDR3 bases are TGTGCCAGCAGTACACCGGGGGGGGATTACTATGGCTACACCTTC. The chain uses TRBV6-5 and TRBJ1-2; D perhaps matches TRBD1 (5 bases). The V end lost 5 bases, the J end lost 3 bases, and 16 bases lay between the germline ends. Germline CDR1 MNHEY, CDR2 SVGAGI. The CDR3 loop spans 15 amino acids.

The genes are TRBV27 and TRBJ1-1; no reliable D call. This CDR3 region has 13 residues. Germline V lookup: CDR1 MNHEY, CDR2 SMNVEV (reference sequence). V was trimmed by 2 bases and J by 0 bases, leaving 4 bases between them. The CDR3 loop reads CASSLTVNTEAFF. CDR3 nucleotides: TGTGCCAGCAGTTTAACAGTGAACACTGAAGCTTTCTTT.

V is TRBV28 and J is TRBJ1-1; 7 nucleotides agree with TRBD1. CDR1 is MDHEN, CDR2 SYDVKM, per germline. This CDR3 spans 13 amino acids. The V and J ends lost 7 bases and 6 bases, in that order; junction bases with no gene match: 8. CDR3 bases: TGTGCCAGCACAAACCGGGACAGAGCTGAAGCTTTCTTT. It yields the protein CASTNRDRAEAFF.

This clone was seen only once. The rearrangement joins TRBV7-6 to TRBJ2-5; the match to TRBD2 covers 13 bases. With V trimmed by 1 base and J by 5 bases, 7 bases remained unmatched. Germline CDR1 SGHVS, CDR2 FNYEAQ. The CDR3 is 17 residues long. The CDR3 loop is CASSLGGGLAGRETQYF. CDR3 bases: TGTGCCAGCAGCTTAGGCGGGGGACTAGCGGGGAGGGAGACCCAGTACTTC.

This clone was observed a single time. The chain has TRBV7-2 and TRBJ2-4; D possibly corresponds to TRBD2 (6 bases). Trimming removed 5 bases from V and 4 bases from J, with 12 bases in between. The germline CDR1 and CDR2 sequences are SGHTA and FQGNSA. The CDR3 totals 14 residues. This CDR3 is CASSMTGGKNIQYF. CDR3 coding DNA: TGTGCCAGCAGCATGACCGGAGGGAAAAACATTCAGTACTTC.

V and J are TRBV5-4 and TRBJ1-6; no reliable D call. In germline, CDR1 is SGHNT, CDR2 YYREEE (reference sequence). Trimming stripped 3 bases from V and 0 bases from J, with 13 bases between. The CDR3 sequence is 17 residues long. The CDR3: CASSSADPSSYNSPLHF. In DNA form, the CDR3 reads TGTGCCAGCAGCTCCGCCGACCCTAGCTCCTATAATTCACCCCTCCACTTT.

This chain connects TRBV30 to TRBJ2-2, with D perhaps matching TRBD1 (6 bases). The CDR3 sequence is 14 residues long. In germline, CDR1 is GTSNPN, CDR2 SVGIG (reference sequence). The V and J ends lost 3 bases and 4 bases respectively, with 12 bases between them. The CDR3 sequence: CAWRHKGVTGELFF. CDR3 coding DNA: TGTGCCTGGAGGCATAAGGGGGTCACCGGGGAGCTGTTTTTT.

This rearrangement joins TRBV29-1 to TRBJ1-4; 9 nucleotides match TRBD1. Unmatched junction bases numbered 6, after V lost 7 bases and J lost 3 bases. The CDR3 contains 14 residues. CDR1 is SQVTM, CDR2 ANQGSEA, per germline. The CDR3 protein is CSGADRGANEKLFF. The CDR3 nucleotides are TGCAGCGGGGCGGACAGGGGAGCTAATGAAAAACTGTTTTTT.

The genes are TRBV2 and TRBJ2-7, with 7 bases identical to TRBD1. The trim removed 7 bases at V and 2 bases at J, leaving 8 bases unmatched. The CDR3 runs to 14 residues. Germline V CDR1 and CDR2: SNHLY, FYNNEI. CDR3 bases: TGTGCCAGCACTGGACAGGTCGGGCCCTACGAGCAGTACTTC. The encoded protein is CASTGQVGPYEQYF.

The chain recombines TRBV5-1 with TRBJ1-3; D is uncertain. Germline V gives CDR1 SGHRS, CDR2 YFSETQ. The CDR3 length is 15 residues. V lost 0 bases and J 2 bases, leaving 9 bases between the germline ends. CDR3 sequence (DNA): TGCGCCAGCAGCTTGGCCGGCACAGCTGGAAACACCATATATTTT. The encoded protein is CASSLAGTAGNTIYF.

V usage is TRBV9 and J usage is TRBJ2-5; TRBD2 matches 8 bases. The length of the CDR3 is 17 residues. Looked up from germline, CDR1 is SGDLS and CDR2 is YYNGEE. Losses at the gene ends were 0 bases for V and 5 bases for J; bases not matched to a gene: 12. The CDR3 coding sequence is TGTGCCAGCAGCGTAGGGATCCCAGCGGGGGTGGGTGAGACCCAGTACTTC. Translated, it gives CASSVGIPAGVGETQYF. Filled out from reference TRBV9 and TRBJ2-5, the complete variable domain reads DSGVTQTPKHLITATGQRVTLRCSPRSGDLSVYWYQQSLDQGLQFLIQYYNGEERAKGNILERFSAQQFPDLHSELNLSSLELGDSALYFCASSVGIPAGVGETQYFGPGTRLLVL.